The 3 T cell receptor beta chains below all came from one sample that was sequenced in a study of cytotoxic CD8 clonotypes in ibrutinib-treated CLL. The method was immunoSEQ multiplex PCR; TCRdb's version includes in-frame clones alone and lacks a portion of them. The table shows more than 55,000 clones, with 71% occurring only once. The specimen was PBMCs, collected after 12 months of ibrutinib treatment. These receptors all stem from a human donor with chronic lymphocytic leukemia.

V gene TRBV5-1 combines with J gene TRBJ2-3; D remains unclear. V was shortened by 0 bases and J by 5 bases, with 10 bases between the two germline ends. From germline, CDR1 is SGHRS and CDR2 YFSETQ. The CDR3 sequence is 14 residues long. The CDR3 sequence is CASSLAGFGDTQYF. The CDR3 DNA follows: TGCGCCAGCAGCTTGGCAGGTTTTGGAGATACGCAGTATTTT.

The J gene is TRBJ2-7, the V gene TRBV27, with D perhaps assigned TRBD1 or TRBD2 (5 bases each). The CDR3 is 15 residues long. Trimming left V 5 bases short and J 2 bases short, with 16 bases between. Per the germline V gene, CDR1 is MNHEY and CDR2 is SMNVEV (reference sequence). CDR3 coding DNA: TGTGCCAGCAGTGATTCGGGGCCAGCGACCTACGAGCAGTACTTC. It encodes CASSDSGPATYEQYF.

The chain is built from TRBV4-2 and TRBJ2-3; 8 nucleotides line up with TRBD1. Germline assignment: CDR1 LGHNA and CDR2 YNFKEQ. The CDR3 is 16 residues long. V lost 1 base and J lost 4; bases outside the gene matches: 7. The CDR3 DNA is TGTGCCAGCAGCCAAGGGGGTGGACAGGGTGCAGATACGCAGTATTTT. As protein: CASSQGGGQGADTQYF.